This entry describes one T cell receptor (beta chain). Original data processing: Nucleated cell counts were estimated from reference gene primer amplification. Measured with immunoSEQ multiplex PCR; TCRdb has only the in-frame clones, and not every one. V, J and clone size derive from that table, while D and trimming were established from the DNA sequence. The sample includes about 98,000 clones, 82% seen only once; the top ten take 9.5% to 13%. Losses at the gene ends were 0 bases for V and 8 bases for J; bases not matched to a gene: 6. CDR3 size: 15 residues. Per germline, CDR1 SNHLY and CDR2 FYNNEI. The sample belongs to a study of blood T cell repertoires in COVID-19. Study as a whole: Researchers got acute and convalescent COVID-19 samples from the United States, Italy and Spain. PBMCs, B-cell-depleted T cells, or T cells were the source of the cDNA or gDNA that made up the material.

The specimen sequenced was peripheral blood. The source is a man aged 65 to 79 with active or convalescent COVID-19. The gene calls are TRBV2 and TRBJ2-1, with TRBD1 matching 8 bases. CDR3 region: CASSEARTGRDEQFF. The CDR3 DNA sequence: TGTGCCAGCAGTGAAGCCCGGACAGGGCGGGATGAGCAGTTCTTC.